A selection of T cell receptor beta chains follows, all from one sample in a study of CD8 T cells in Susac syndrome. Each CDR3 protein is one row after TCRdb ran MiXCR on the immunoSEQ multiplex PCR reads. The repertoire has about 210,000 distinct CDR3 sequences, 95% of them found once; the top ten carry about 0.091%. Sequencing used CD4+ T cells from PBMCs. Receptor source: a human donor with multiple sclerosis. Each CDR3 is given with its conserved first and last residue. A D gene is named only where the DNA matches it firmly. Clone size is not always given. Where it is, it says once, few, many or a class for expanded clones.

V gene: TRBV19; D gene: TRBD1; J gene: TRBJ2-1; CDR3 length: 13; clone size: once; CDR3 DNA: TGTGCCAGTGCCGGGACAGACTACAATGAGCAGTTCTTC; CDR3 protein: CASAGTDYNEQFF
V gene: TRBV4-2; D gene: TRBD2; J gene: TRBJ2-7; CDR3 length: 15; clone size: -; CDR3 DNA: TGTGCCAGCAGCTTCCTAGCGGGAGGGTCCTACGAGCAGTACTTC; CDR3 protein: CASSFLAGGSYEQYF
V gene: TRBV5-6; D gene: -; J gene: TRBJ1-1; CDR3 length: 16; clone size: -; CDR3 DNA: TGTGCCAGCAGTCGAGCCCCCGGGATATCGTACACTGAAGCTTTCTTT; CDR3 protein: CASSRAPGISYTEAFF
V gene: TRBV15; D gene: TRBD1; J gene: TRBJ1-5; CDR3 length: 15; clone size: -; CDR3 DNA: TGTGCCACCAGCAGAGTGGACAGGGTCGAGCAGCCCCAGCATTTT; CDR3 protein: CATSRVDRVEQPQHF
V gene: TRBV23-1; D gene: TRBD1; J gene: TRBJ2-7; CDR3 length: 17; clone size: once; CDR3 DNA: TGCGCCAGCAGTCAATCCTCCCCCGCGCAGGGGGCCTACGAGCAGTACTTC; CDR3 protein: CASSQSSPAQGAYEQYF
V gene: TRBV7-3; D gene: -; J gene: TRBJ2-3; CDR3 length: 13; clone size: once; CDR3 DNA: TGTGCCAGCAGCTTAGCGGGACAAGATACGCAGTATTTT; CDR3 protein: CASSLAGQDTQYF
V gene: TRBV15; D gene: TRBD1; J gene: TRBJ2-2; CDR3 length: 17; clone size: -; CDR3 DNA: TGTGCCACCAGCAGAGATAGGGGACAGGGTGTGAGCGGGGAGCTGTTTTTT; CDR3 protein: CATSRDRGQGVSGELFF
V gene: TRBV28; D gene: -; J gene: TRBJ2-1; CDR3 length: 13; clone size: -; CDR3 DNA: TGTGCCAGCAGTCGACTATCCCCCAATGAGCAGTTCTTC; CDR3 protein: CASSRLSPNEQFF
V gene: TRBV27; D gene: -; J gene: TRBJ2-4; CDR3 length: 15; clone size: -; CDR3 DNA: TGTGCCAGCAGCCTACTAGGGGGGGGCAAAAACATTCAGTACTTC; CDR3 protein: CASSLLGGGKNIQYF
V gene: TRBV12-3/TRBV12-4; D gene: -; J gene: TRBJ2-3; CDR3 length: 14; clone size: few; CDR3 DNA: TGTGCCAGCAGTAGACGGACTAGCACAGATACGCAGTATTTT; CDR3 protein: CASSRRTSTDTQYF
V gene: TRBV14; D gene: -; J gene: TRBJ2-7; CDR3 length: 14; clone size: -; CDR3 DNA: TGTGCCAGCAGCCGTTTGGGGGAGACCTACGAGCAGTACTTC; CDR3 protein: CASSRLGETYEQYF
V gene: TRBV7-6; D gene: -; J gene: TRBJ2-3; CDR3 length: 13; clone size: -; CDR3 DNA: TGTGCCAGCAGCTCAAGGACTACGGCTACGCAGTATTTT; CDR3 protein: CASSSRTTATQYF
V gene: TRBV16; D gene: -; J gene: TRBJ2-5; CDR3 length: 19; clone size: -; CDR3 DNA: TGTGCCAGCAGCCAATGGAATCTACCCCCACCGACGAAGGAAGAGACCCAGTACTTC; CDR3 protein: CASSQWNLPPPTKEETQYF
V gene: TRBV3-1; D gene: TRBD1; J gene: TRBJ1-4; CDR3 length: 14; clone size: -; CDR3 DNA: TGTGCCAGCAGCTCGGGACAGGGGAAAGAAAAACTGTTTTTT; CDR3 protein: CASSSGQGKEKLFF
V gene: TRBV12-3/TRBV12-4; D gene: TRBD2; J gene: TRBJ2-5; CDR3 length: 16; clone size: -; CDR3 DNA: TGTGCCAGCAGTTCCCCGTTTAGCGGGTCTAAGGAGACCCAGTACTTC; CDR3 protein: CASSSPFSGSKETQYF
V gene: TRBV29-1; D gene: -; J gene: TRBJ2-6; CDR3 length: 13; clone size: -; CDR3 DNA: TGCAGCGTTGCGGGGTTTGGGGCCAACGTCCTGACTTTC; CDR3 protein: CSVAGFGANVLTF
V gene: TRBV27; D gene: TRBD1; J gene: TRBJ1-1; CDR3 length: 16; clone size: -; CDR3 DNA: TGTGCCAGCAGTTTAGTTCCGGACAGGACAAACACTGAAGCTTTCTTT; CDR3 protein: CASSLVPDRTNTEAFF
V gene: TRBV3-1; D gene: -; J gene: TRBJ2-5; CDR3 length: 15; clone size: -; CDR3 DNA: TGTGCCAGCAGCATCGGACGGCCGATCCAAGAGACCCAGTACTTC; CDR3 protein: CASSIGRPIQETQYF
V gene: TRBV24-1; D gene: TRBD1; J gene: TRBJ1-1; CDR3 length: 14; clone size: -; CDR3 DNA: TGTGCCACCAGTGACAACTTACGACAGGGAGGAGCTTTCTTT; CDR3 protein: CATSDNLRQGGAFF
V gene: TRBV7-3; D gene: TRBD2; J gene: TRBJ2-1; CDR3 length: 14; clone size: once; CDR3 DNA: TGTGCCAGCAGCTTAACTAGTGCGGGAGGGCAGCAGTTCTTC; CDR3 protein: CASSLTSAGGQQFF
V gene: TRBV20-1; D gene: -; J gene: TRBJ2-5; CDR3 length: 12; clone size: once; CDR3 DNA: TGCAGTGCTAAGGTTTACCAAGAGACCCAGTACTTC; CDR3 protein: CSAKVYQETQYF
V gene: TRBV5-1; D gene: -; J gene: TRBJ2-6; CDR3 length: 14; clone size: -; CDR3 DNA: TGTGCCAGCAGTTTAGGTTCTGGGGCCAACGTCCTGACTTTC; CDR3 protein: CASSLGSGANVLTF